This TCR beta chain is drawn from a study of blood T cell repertoires in COVID-19. As for the study in general: There were acute and convalescent COVID-19 samples, and they came from the United States, Italy and Spain. T cells, B-cell-depleted T cells, or PBMCs provided the cDNA or gDNA that served as material.

Original data processing: For nucleated cells, counts were estimated from reference gene primer amplification. Some clones are missing from TCRdb's copy, which holds only in-frame ones; the method was immunoSEQ multiplex PCR. V, J and clone size reflect that table, while D and trimming were determined from the DNA. The sample contains approximately 280,000 clones, around 90% of which appear only once. Germline values: CDR1 SGHVS, CDR2 FQNEAQ. Trimming took 5 bases from V and 6 from J; bases not matched to a gene: 3. CDR3 length: 15 amino acids. This sequence originates from a man between 18 and 35 years old with active or convalescent COVID-19. Sequenced input: peripheral blood. V is TRBV7-8 and J is TRBJ2-1, with 14 nucleotides matching TRBD2. The DNA of the CDR3 is TGTGCCAGCAGCCCTGGGACTAGCGGGGGCAATGAGCAGTTCTTC. As protein: CASSPGTSGGNEQFF.